The sequence of this T cell receptor beta chain was determined in a study of T cells in Graves' hyperthyroidism and ophthalmopathy. There were TCR beta CDR3 regions amplified from RNA transcripts. TCR CDR3 regions were first amplified by RT-PCR with HTBI primers. TCRdb processed the multiplex PCR reads anew with MiXCR; each CDR3 protein has one entry. Here the sample spans 380,000 or so distinct CDR3 sequences, roughly 12% being singletons. V trimming: 4 bases; J trimming: 3 bases; junction bases outside the gene matches: 5. The CDR3 covers 15 residues. Germline lookup yields CDR1 LGHDT and CDR2 YNNKEL (reference sequence).

The genes are TRBV3-1 and TRBJ1-2, with 10 positions matching TRBD1. The sequence was collected from a man aged 30 to 39 with Graves' hyperthyroidism that later progressed to Graves' ophthalmopathy. The specimen sequenced was blood. The CDR3 DNA sequence: TGTGCCAGCAGCCGCGAAGGGACAGGGGACTATGGCTACACCTTC. Translating it yields CASSREGTGDYGYTF.